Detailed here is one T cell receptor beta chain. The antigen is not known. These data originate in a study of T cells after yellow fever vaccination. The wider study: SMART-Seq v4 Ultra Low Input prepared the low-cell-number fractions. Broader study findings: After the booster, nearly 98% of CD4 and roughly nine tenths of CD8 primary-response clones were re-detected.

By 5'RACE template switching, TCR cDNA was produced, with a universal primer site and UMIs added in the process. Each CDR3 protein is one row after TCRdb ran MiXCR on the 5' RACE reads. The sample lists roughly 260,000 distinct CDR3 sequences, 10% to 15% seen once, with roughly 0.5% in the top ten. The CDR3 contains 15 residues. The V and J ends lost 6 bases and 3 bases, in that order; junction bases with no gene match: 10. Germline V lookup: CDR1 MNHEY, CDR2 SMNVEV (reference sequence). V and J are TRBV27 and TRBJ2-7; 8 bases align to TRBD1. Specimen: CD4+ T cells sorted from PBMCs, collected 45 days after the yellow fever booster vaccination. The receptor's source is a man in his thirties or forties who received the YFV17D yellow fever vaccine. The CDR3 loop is CASRLRQGANYEQYF. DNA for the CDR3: TGTGCCAGCAGACTCCGCCAGGGGGCGAACTACGAGCAGTACTTC.